The clone carrying this T cell receptor (beta chain) was recorded at least ten times. Its matching antigen is unknown. The sample originates from a study of identical twins. The study's findings and limits: Conclusions were drawn cross-sectionally by statistical analysis, without following the same donors. Excess sharing between twins was weaker in beta out-of-frame sequences. The more abundant beta clonotypes in cord blood had fewer insertions, and memory repertoires did not show this.

The V and J ends lost 5 bases and 5 bases respectively, with 13 bases between them. Germline CDR1 and CDR2: SGHTA and FQGNSA. The CDR3 extends over 14 amino acids. A universal primer site was added by template switching, and unique molecular identifiers were carried by the cDNA. TCRdb processed the 5' RACE reads anew with MiXCR; each CDR3 protein has one entry. This table holds some 710,000 distinct CDR3 sequences, roughly 6.2% found once. This TCR was sampled from a man in his late teens or twenties in good health. Sequencing was performed on naive T cells sorted from blood. The chain combines TRBV7-2 with TRBJ2-4; D tentatively reads TRBD1 or TRBD2 (7 bases each). CDR3 region: CASSPTGRENIQYF. The CDR3 DNA reads as TGTGCCAGCAGCCCGACAGGGAGGGAAAACATTCAGTACTTC.